A single sample gave rise to the 9 T cell receptor beta chains below, sequenced in a study of T cells in localized non-small cell lung cancer. Only in-frame clones appear in the TCRdb table, and some are missing; sequencing was by immunoSEQ multiplex PCR. The sample has some 2,000 clones; roughly 18% are singletons. Sequencing used normal lung tissue next to the tumor, obtained before any cancer treatment. The receptors were gathered from a man aged 35-69 years with stage II squamous cell lung carcinoma.

This clone showed up just a few times. The chain joins TRBV6-8 to TRBJ1-6; no definite D call. V lost 2 bases and J lost 9, with 8 bases in between. CDR3 length equals 13 residues. CDR1 is MNHGY and CDR2 is SAAAGT in the germline V gene. CDR3 loop: CASSYDWPSPLHF. The CDR3 bases are TGTGCCAGCAGTTACGATTGGCCTTCACCCCTCCACTTT.

The gene calls are TRBV6-8 and TRBJ1-4, with D maybe TRBD1 (5 bases). The CDR3 is 14 residues long. With 5 bases removed from V and 3 bases from J, the gap between germline ends came to 10 bases. In germline, CDR1 is MNHGY, CDR2 SAAAGT. Here the CDR3 DNA reads TGTGCCAGCAGTGGGGGGAACTCTAATGAAAAACTGTTTTTT. It codes for CASSGGNSNEKLFF.

The chain recombines TRBV11-3 with TRBJ1-6, with D hard to call. CDR1 is SGHNT, CDR2 YENEEA, per germline. The V and J ends lost 2 bases and 8 bases respectively, with 10 bases between them. The CDR3 loop spans 14 amino acids. CDR3: CASSLTRDDSPLHF. For the CDR3, the DNA is TGTGCCAGCAGCTTAACGAGGGATGATTCACCCCTCCACTTT.

The V call is TRBV9, the J call TRBJ1-5; D possibly corresponds to TRBD1 (5 bases). The CDR3 length is 13 residues. V lost 4 bases and J 5 bases, leaving 10 bases between the germline ends. Germline CDR1 is SGDLS and CDR2 is YYNGEE. The CDR3 sequence is CASSQRGDQPQHF. The CDR3 DNA follows: TGTGCCAGCAGCCAGCGGGGGGATCAGCCCCAGCATTTT.

This clone turned up a few times. The rearrangement uses TRBV29-1 and TRBJ1-2; D is ambiguous. The germline gives CDR1 SQVTM, CDR2 ANQGSEA. V dropped 1 base and J dropped 8 bases, with 11 bases sitting between them. This CDR3 has 12 residues. The CDR3 spells CSVEGGAGGYTF. The CDR3 DNA follows: TGCAGCGTTGAAGGCGGCGCAGGCGGCTACACCTTC.

V and J are TRBV19 and TRBJ2-1; weak D call: TRBD2 (6 bases). The CDR3 contains 15 residues. CDR1 LNHDA and CDR2 SQIVND come from the germline V gene (reference sequence). Between the trimmed V and J ends, which lost 2 bases and 8 bases, there was a span of 16 bases. CDR3 residues: CASSISGETSHEQFF. The DNA for the CDR3 is TGTGCCAGTAGTATATCCGGGGAGACTAGTCATGAGCAGTTCTTC.

The chain joins TRBV18 to TRBJ1-1, with D tentatively TRBD1 (5 bases). The ends were cut back, 4 bases at V and 1 base at J, with 7 bases in the middle. The length of the CDR3 is 13 residues. From germline, CDR1 is KGHSH and CDR2 LQKENI. This CDR3 is CASSQQANTEAFF. Here the CDR3 DNA reads TGTGCCAGCTCACAACAGGCGAACACTGAAGCTTTCTTT.

By share, this clone counts as medium-sized (0.01 to 0.1%). The chain has TRBV11-3 and TRBJ2-7, with a possible D match to TRBD1 (5 bases). Germline assignment: CDR1 SGHNT and CDR2 YENEEA. V shed 3 bases and J shed 2 bases, with 11 bases lying between them. This CDR3 region has 14 residues. The CDR3 region is CASSLAETAYEQYF. The CDR3 DNA sequence: TGTGCCAGCAGCTTGGCCGAGACAGCCTACGAGCAGTACTTC. Full variable domain (missing parts from reference TRBV11-3 and TRBJ2-7): EAGVVQSPRYKIIEKKQPVAFWCNPISGHNTLYWYLQNLGQGPELLIRYENEEAVDDSQLPKDRFSAERLKGVDSTLKIQPAELGDSAVYLCASSLAETAYEQYFGPGTRLTVT.

This clone is labeled as medium-sized. This chain connects TRBV6-1 to TRBJ1-4; D uncertain. Germline V CDR1 and CDR2: MNHNS, SASEGT. The CDR3 consists of 14 residues. V was clipped by 1 base and J by 10 bases, with 13 bases between them. The CDR3 region has the DNA TGTGCCAGCAGTGAAGTGGCAGGCATCGGAAAACTGTTTTTT. Residues: CASSEVAGIGKLFF.